Below are 2 T cell receptor beta chains sequenced from a single sample in a study of T-cell memory formation after mild COVID-19. Each CDR3 protein gets one entry after TCRdb re-called the 5' RACE reads with MiXCR. The sample lists 170,000 or so distinct CDR3 sequences; 25% to 40% were seen once. Sequenced input: PBMCs or a T cell subset sorted from them (not recorded which). The receptor source for this set is an adult woman who had mild COVID-19 (a few samples of this study predate the infection). Cell type and time point are not known.

The chain links TRBV7-2 to TRBJ2-7, with D possibly called TRBD1 or TRBD2 (6 bases each). The CDR3 consists of 17 residues. The V end was cut by 0 bases, the J end by 3 bases, with 18 bases between. Germline CDR1 reads SGHTA; CDR2 reads FQGNSA. The CDR3 spells CASSLAFGGQGSYEQYF. Here the CDR3 DNA reads TGTGCCAGCAGCTTAGCGTTTGGAGGGCAGGGGAGCTACGAGCAGTACTTC. The entire variable domain, with the rest obtained from reference TRBV7-2 and TRBJ2-7, is as follows: GAGVSQSPSNKVTEKGKDVELRCDPISGHTALYWYRQSLGQGLEFLIYFQGNSAPDKSGLPSDRFSAERTGGSVSTLTIQRTQQEDSAVYLCASSLAFGGQGSYEQYFGPGTRLTVT.

This chain connects TRBV7-2 to TRBJ2-4; 9 bases map to TRBD2. With V trimmed by 4 bases and J by 0 bases, 13 bases remained unmatched. Germline CDR1 reads SGHTA; CDR2 reads FQGNSA. The CDR3 is 19 residues long. The CDR3 loop is CASSSPRRGGTLAKNIQYF. The CDR3 DNA reads as TGTGCCAGCAGCTCCCCTCGGCGGGGGGGAACTCTAGCCAAAAACATTCAGTACTTC.